The 24 T cell receptor beta chains below were found in one sample sequenced in a study of early T cells in non-severe SARS-CoV-2 infection. TCRdb re-derived calls from the 5' RACE reads in MiXCR, one entry per CDR3 protein. The repertoire holds 80,000 to 100,000 distinct CDR3 sequences, about 15% seen once, with 5.5% to 8% in the top ten. The material sequenced was whole blood. The receptors come from an adult who was a healthcare worker with PCR-confirmed SARS-CoV-2 infection or an uninfected control (not recorded which).

The chain uses TRBV6-2 or TRBV6-3 and TRBJ1-5; D is undetermined. From germline, CDR1 is MNHEY and CDR2 SVGEGT. Trimming took 2 bases from V and 1 from J, leaving 18 bases between them. The CDR3 runs 18 residues. CDR3: CASSYTRGEGFSNQPQHF. For the CDR3, the DNA is TGTGCCAGCAGTTACACTCGGGGTGAGGGATTCAGCAATCAGCCCCAGCATTTT.

This clonotype turned up a few times. The chain's CDR3 is CATSEGDRVNEQFF. The CDR3 bases are TGTGCCACCAGCGAGGGGGACAGGGTCAATGAGCAGTTCTTC. The chain uses TRBV15 and TRBJ2-1; 9 bases map to TRBD1. Germline CDR1 reads LNHNV; CDR2 reads YYDKDF (reference sequence). Trimming removed 5 bases from V and 6 bases from J; junction bases left unmatched: 5. The CDR3 consists of 14 residues.

This clonotype was recorded a few times. The chain couples TRBV7-6 to TRBJ2-1; TRBD1 matches at 7 bases. Germline lookup yields CDR1 SGHVS and CDR2 FNYEAQ. V lost 5 bases to trimming and J lost 1 base; unmatched junction nucleotides: 5. This CDR3 is 15 amino acids long. This chain's CDR3 is CASSRGQASYNEQFF. In DNA form, the CDR3 reads TGTGCCAGCAGCCGAGGACAGGCTTCCTACAATGAGCAGTTCTTC.

Only a few counts were recorded for this clonotype. V and J are TRBV20-1 and TRBJ2-3, with 10 bases lining up with TRBD2. Germline loops: CDR1 DFQATT, CDR2 SNEGSKA (reference sequence). This CDR3 contains 14 residues. V shed 8 bases, J shed 1 base, and the junction held 6 bases outside the gene matches. The CDR3 loop is CSYLAGGGTDTQYF. CDR3 in DNA: TGCAGTTACTTAGCGGGGGGCGGCACAGATACGCAGTATTTT.

J is TRBJ2-1 and V is TRBV28, with TRBD1 as a possible D gene (6 bases). This CDR3 has 12 residues. Germline assignment: CDR1 MDHEN and CDR2 SYDVKM. With 6 bases removed from V and 12 bases from J, the gap between germline ends came to 15 bases. The CDR3 coding sequence is TGTGCCAGCAGGTTTAACAGGGCCGGGCAGTTCTTC. Protein: CASRFNRAGQFF.

The CDR3 nucleotides are TGTGCCAGCAGCTCTACCTACGAGCAGTACTTC. It translates to CASSSTYEQYF. The chain links TRBV7-9 to TRBJ2-7; D not certain. The CDR3 has 11 residues. V lost 4 bases and J lost 2, with 3 bases in between. Germline V gene data show CDR1 as SEHNR and CDR2 as FQNEAQ (reference sequence). Based on the CDR3 plus reference TRBV7-9 and TRBJ2-7, the full variable domain is DTGVSQNPRHKITKRGQNVTFRCDPISEHNRLYWYRQTLGQGPEFLTYFQNEAQLEKSRLLSDRFSAERPKGSFSTLEIQRTEQGDSAMYLCASSSTYEQYFGPGTRLTVT.

This clonotype was observed many times. The chain recombines TRBV25-1 with TRBJ1-1, with D uncertain. Between the trimmed V and J ends, which lost 8 bases and 1 base, there was a span of 8 bases. The CDR3 consists of 12 residues. CDR1 is MGHDK and CDR2 is SYGVNS in the germline V gene. The CDR3 loop is CASGEPNTEAFF. Here the CDR3 DNA reads TGTGCCAGCGGGGAGCCGAACACTGAAGCTTTCTTT. Filled out from reference TRBV25-1 and TRBJ1-1, the complete variable domain reads EADIYQTPRYLVIGTGKKITLECSQTMGHDKMYWYQQDPGMELHLIHYSYGVNSTEKGDLSSESTVSRIRTEHFPLTLESARPSHTSQYLCASGEPNTEAFFGQGTRLTVV.

This clonotype has only a few counts. The chain combines TRBV6-5 with TRBJ2-3; D perhaps matches TRBD2 (5 bases). Germline CDR1 reads MNHEY; CDR2 reads SVGAGI. The CDR3 runs to 13 residues. Deletions cut 0 bases from V and 6 bases from J, with 7 bases between. Here the CDR3 DNA reads TGTGCCAGCAGTTACTCAAGGGAGGATACGCAGTATTTT. Translated: CASSYSREDTQYF.

The genes are TRBV28 and TRBJ1-1; 7 bases map to TRBD1. There are 13 residues in the CDR3. J was trimmed by 5 bases and V by 6 bases; bases with no gene match: 6. Germline loops: CDR1 MDHEN, CDR2 SYDVKM. The CDR3 DNA reads as TGTGCCAGCAGCAAGGGGGCGAAAACTGAAGCTTTCTTT. Translated, it gives CASSKGAKTEAFF.

The chain couples TRBV29-1 to TRBJ1-2, with no clear D. The CDR3 has 11 residues. The germline V gene has CDR1 SQVTM and CDR2 ANQGSEA. Trimming stripped 4 bases from V and 4 bases from J, with 7 bases between. In nucleotides, the CDR3 is TGCAGCGTTGGGGAGGCCTATGGCTACACCTTC. Protein: CSVGEAYGYTF.

This clonotype is a singleton in its sample. The chain uses TRBV12-3 or TRBV12-4 and TRBJ2-1; 10 bases map to TRBD2. This CDR3 contains 15 residues. V dropped 8 bases and J dropped 1; count of bases not matched to a gene: 5. This chain's CDR3 is CASHDSGRSYNEQFF. For the CDR3, the DNA is TGTGCCAGCCACGATAGCGGGAGGTCCTACAATGAGCAGTTCTTC.

This clonotype was picked up a small number of times. The chain joins TRBV19 to TRBJ1-5; D gene uncertain. The ends were cut back, 6 bases at V and 0 bases at J, with 15 bases in the middle. Germline V gene data show CDR1 as LNHDA and CDR2 as SQIVND (reference sequence). There are 16 residues in the CDR3. CDR3: CASRGSVAYSNQPQHF. Here the CDR3 DNA reads TGTGCCAGTAGAGGGTCCGTGGCATATAGCAATCAGCCCCAGCATTTT. Using reference TRBV19 and TRBJ1-5 for the parts outside the CDR3, the full variable domain is DGGITQSPKYLFRKEGQNVTLSCEQNLNHDAMYWYRQDPGQGLRLIYYSQIVNDFQKGDIAEGYSVSREKKESFPLTVTSAQKNPTAFYLCASRGSVAYSNQPQHFGDGTRLSIL.

This clonotype was seen repeatedly, ten times or more. This chain links TRBV27 with TRBJ2-7, with TRBD2 matching 16 bases. Germline CDR1 is MNHEY and CDR2 is SMNVEV (reference sequence). The CDR3 length is 16 residues. The V and J ends lost 6 bases and 3 bases, in that order; junction bases with no gene match: 5. The CDR3 sequence is CASRGLAGGLDYEQYF. The DNA for the CDR3 is TGTGCCAGCAGGGGACTAGCGGGAGGGCTTGACTACGAGCAGTACTTC.

This clonotype was seen a handful of times. One end of the junction is discordant with germline, which a read error may explain. The chain carries TRBV18 and TRBJ2-2; the match to TRBD2 covers 7 bases. The CDR3 is 12 amino acids. Germline CDR1 KGHSH, CDR2 LQKENI. CDR3 residues: CASSTSAGELFF. CDR3 DNA: TGTGCCAGCTCTACTAGCGCCGGGGAGCTTTTTTTT. The whole variable domain, filled in from reference TRBV18 and TRBJ2-2, reads NAGVMQNPRHLVRRRGQEARLRCSPMKGHSHVYWYRQLPEEGLKFMVYLQKENIIDESGMPKERFSAEFPKEGPSILRIQQVVRGDSAAYFCASSTSAGELFFGEGSRLTVL.

This clonotype was observed a handful of times. The J gene is TRBJ2-3, the V gene TRBV19, with TRBD2 matching 9 bases. This CDR3 is 16 amino acids long. The ends lost 3 bases at V and 1 base at J; junction bases unmatched: 5. Germline assignment: CDR1 LNHDA and CDR2 SQIVND (reference sequence). The CDR3 sequence is CASSMVASGGTDTQYF. The DNA of the CDR3 is TGTGCCAGTAGTATGGTGGCTAGCGGGGGCACAGATACGCAGTATTTT.

The rearrangement uses TRBV4-1 and TRBJ2-1; D remains ambiguous. The CDR3 has 15 residues. In germline, CDR1 is MGHRA, CDR2 YSYEKL. Between the trimmed V and J ends, which lost 0 bases and 0 bases, there was a span of 6 bases. The CDR3 DNA reads TGCGCCAGCAGCCAAGATCTGAGCTCCTACAATGAGCAGTTCTTC. It specifies CASSQDLSSYNEQFF.

There are many counts of this clonotype. The chain has TRBV18 and TRBJ2-7; TRBD2 aligns across 9 bases. The trim removed 4 bases at V and 5 bases at J, leaving 9 bases unmatched. Per the germline V gene, CDR1 is KGHSH and CDR2 is LQKENI. CDR3 length: 15 amino acids. CDR3 coding DNA: TGTGCCAGCTCACAGCGGGAGGCCTCGTCCAACGAGCAGTACTTC. Protein: CASSQREASSNEQYF.

The table lists this clonotype with many counts. The gene calls are TRBV29-1 and TRBJ1-4; the D gene is possibly TRBD1 (5 bases). Looked up from germline, CDR1 is SQVTM and CDR2 is ANQGSEA. This CDR3 spans 13 amino acids. V dropped 5 bases and J dropped 7 bases, with 14 bases sitting between them. The CDR3 region has the DNA TGCAGCGTTTCAGCGGAAAGGGGTGAAAAACTGTTTTTT. This encodes CSVSAERGEKLFF.

This clonotype showed up many times. This chain connects TRBV6-1 to TRBJ2-3; tentative D call: TRBD1 (5 bases). The germline gives CDR1 MNHNS, CDR2 SASEGT. V lost 10 bases to trimming and J lost 7 bases, with 15 bases between them. The CDR3 is 12 residues long. CDR3: CANRTPANTQYF. CDR3 DNA sequence: TGTGCCAACCGGACACCTGCAAATACGCAGTATTTT.

The genes are TRBV7-9 and TRBJ1-5, with D possibly matching TRBD1 (5 bases). This CDR3 region has 14 residues. Germline lookup yields CDR1 SEHNR and CDR2 FQNEAQ (reference sequence). V was cut by 3 bases and J by 4 bases, with 10 bases left in between. Here the CDR3 reads CASSFGGANQPQHF. The DNA of the CDR3 is TGTGCCAGCAGCTTCGGAGGGGCAAATCAGCCCCAGCATTTT. Together with reference TRBV7-9 and TRBJ1-5, the CDR3 gives the full variable domain: DTGVSQNPRHKITKRGQNVTFRCDPISEHNRLYWYRQTLGQGPEFLTYFQNEAQLEKSRLLSDRFSAERPKGSFSTLEIQRTEQGDSAMYLCASSFGGANQPQHFGDGTRLSIL.

This clonotype was counted a few times. V and J are TRBV5-4 and TRBJ2-5; tentative D call: TRBD2 (5 bases). Germline V gene lookup returns CDR1 SGHNT and CDR2 YYREEE (reference sequence). Trimming removed 3 bases from V and 3 bases from J, with 21 bases in between. This CDR3 has 17 amino acids. CDR3 protein: CASSSEGWTDFEETQYF. The CDR3 DNA is TGTGCCAGCAGCTCGGAAGGATGGACGGACTTTGAAGAGACCCAGTACTTC.

This clonotype was detected ten times or more. The V call is TRBV7-9, the J call TRBJ2-1; the match to TRBD2 covers 9 bases. Trimming removed 11 bases from V and 14 bases from J; junction bases left unmatched: 10. The CDR3 totals 11 residues. Looked up from germline, CDR1 is SEHNR and CDR2 is FQNEAQ (reference sequence). Here the CDR3 DNA reads TGTGCCGGATACCGGACTAGCGAGAAGTTCTTC. Translated: CAGYRTSEKFF.

Only a few counts were recorded for this clonotype. At one end, the junction sequence differs from germline, possibly due to a read error. The chain employs TRBV29-1 and TRBJ2-7; D not certain. The germline gives CDR1 SQVTM, CDR2 ANQGSEA. This CDR3 contains 12 residues. The CDR3 loop reads CSVEAQNYEQYF. The CDR3 DNA follows: TGCAGCGTCGAAGCCCAAAATTACGAGCAGTACTTC.

This clonotype was seen a few times. The chain joins TRBV12-2 to TRBJ2-3; TRBD2 was called by the table and not checked on the DNA. TRBV12-2 is a known pseudogene. CDR3 length: 16 amino acids. CDR3 residues: CASRRTRAIRTDTQYF. As DNA, the CDR3 is TGTGCAAGTCGTCGGACTAGGGCGATTCGCACAGATACGCAGTATTTT.